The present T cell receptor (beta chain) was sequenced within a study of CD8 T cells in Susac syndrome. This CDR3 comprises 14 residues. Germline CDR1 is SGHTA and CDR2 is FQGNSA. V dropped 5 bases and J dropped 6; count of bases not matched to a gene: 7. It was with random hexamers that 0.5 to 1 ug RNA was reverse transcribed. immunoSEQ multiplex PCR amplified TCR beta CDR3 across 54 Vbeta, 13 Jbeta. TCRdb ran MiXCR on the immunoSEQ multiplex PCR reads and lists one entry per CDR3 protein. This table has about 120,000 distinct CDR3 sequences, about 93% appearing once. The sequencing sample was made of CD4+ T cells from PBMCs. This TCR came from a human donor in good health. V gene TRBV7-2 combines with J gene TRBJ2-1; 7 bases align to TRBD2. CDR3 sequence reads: CASSPRGGGNEQFF. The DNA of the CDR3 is TGTGCCAGCAGCCCCCGTGGGGGGGGCAATGAGCAGTTCTTC.